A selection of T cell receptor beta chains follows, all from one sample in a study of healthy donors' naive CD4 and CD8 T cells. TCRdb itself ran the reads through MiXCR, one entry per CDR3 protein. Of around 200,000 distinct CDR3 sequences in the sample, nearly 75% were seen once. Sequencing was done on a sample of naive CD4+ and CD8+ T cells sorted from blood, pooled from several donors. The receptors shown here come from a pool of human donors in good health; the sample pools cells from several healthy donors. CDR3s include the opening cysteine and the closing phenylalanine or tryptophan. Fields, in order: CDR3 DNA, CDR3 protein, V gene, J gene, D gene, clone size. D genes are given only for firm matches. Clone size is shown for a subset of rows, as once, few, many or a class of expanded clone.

TGCAGCGTTGTAAAGGGAATAAGCGAGCAGTACTTC	CSVVKGISEQYF	TRBV29-1	TRBJ2-7	NA	once
TGTGCCAGCACCGGGGCCCTGAGCAATCAGCCCCAGCATTTT	CASTGALSNQPQHF	TRBV6-2/TRBV6-3	TRBJ1-5	NA	once
TGTGCCAGCCGAGGACAGGGGCTCAATGAGCAGTTCTTC	CASRGQGLNEQFF	TRBV27	TRBJ2-1	TRBD1	NA
TGTGCCAGCAGTGGGGAGGAGCGGGAGAAGTCCTACGAGCAGTACTTC	CASSGEEREKSYEQYF	TRBV6-2/TRBV6-3	TRBJ2-7	TRBD2	NA
TGTGCCAGTAGTAGCAGGGGGAACTCCTACAATGAGCAGTTCTTC	CASSSRGNSYNEQFF	TRBV19	TRBJ2-1	TRBD1	NA
TGCAGTGCTAGAGTCCCTACCCGGGACAGAGCCTATGGCTACACCTTC	CSARVPTRDRAYGYTF	TRBV20-1	TRBJ1-2	TRBD1	NA
TGTGCCAGCAGTGAAAGGGTAGGGAGAACTGAAGCTTTCTTT	CASSERVGRTEAFF	TRBV6-1	TRBJ1-1	NA	NA
TGCAGCGTTGCGACAGGGATCGGAGGCTACACCTTC	CSVATGIGGYTF	TRBV29-1	TRBJ1-2	TRBD1	NA
TGTGCCAGCAGTTTCGACCCCGGACTAGCGGGAGGCAATGAGCAGTTCTTC	CASSFDPGLAGGNEQFF	TRBV6-6	TRBJ2-1	TRBD2	NA
TGTGCCAGTAGTACCTCCAGGGTAACTCAGCCCCAGCATTTT	CASSTSRVTQPQHF	TRBV19	TRBJ1-5	NA	NA
TGTGCCAGCAGTTACTCGTTCCAGGGTGGTGAGCAGTACTTC	CASSYSFQGGEQYF	TRBV6-2/TRBV6-3	TRBJ2-7	NA	NA
TGTGCCAGCAGCCAAGAGGTTGGTACCCGGTCGGTTGAGCAGTTCTTC	CASSQEVGTRSVEQFF	TRBV3-1	TRBJ2-1	NA	NA
TGCGCCAGCAGCCATGATCGAGGGCGGGCCGCGAACACCGGGGAGCTGTTTTTT	CASSHDRGRAANTGELFF	TRBV4-3	TRBJ2-2	NA	NA
TGTGCCAGCAGCCTGTGGGCAGGGATGGATGAGCAGTTCTTC	CASSLWAGMDEQFF	TRBV11-2	TRBJ2-1	NA	NA
TGCAGTGCTAGAGGAGGGAACACCGGGGAGCTGTTTTTT	CSARGGNTGELFF	TRBV20-1	TRBJ2-2	NA	NA
TGTGCCAGCAGGGGTGGGAGCACAGATACGCAGTATTTT	CASRGGSTDTQYF	TRBV5-6	TRBJ2-3	NA	once
TGTGCCTGGAGTGTGGGGGGTTTTCACTATGGCTACACCTTC	CAWSVGGFHYGYTF	TRBV30	TRBJ1-2	NA	few
TGTGCCACCAGCAGAGCACTCGGCGGAGGAGAGGAGACCCAGTACTTC	CATSRALGGGEETQYF	TRBV15	TRBJ2-5	NA	NA
TGTGCCAGCAGAGTGGACAGGTACTCGGATGGCTACACCTTC	CASRVDRYSDGYTF	TRBV6-1	TRBJ1-2	TRBD1	NA